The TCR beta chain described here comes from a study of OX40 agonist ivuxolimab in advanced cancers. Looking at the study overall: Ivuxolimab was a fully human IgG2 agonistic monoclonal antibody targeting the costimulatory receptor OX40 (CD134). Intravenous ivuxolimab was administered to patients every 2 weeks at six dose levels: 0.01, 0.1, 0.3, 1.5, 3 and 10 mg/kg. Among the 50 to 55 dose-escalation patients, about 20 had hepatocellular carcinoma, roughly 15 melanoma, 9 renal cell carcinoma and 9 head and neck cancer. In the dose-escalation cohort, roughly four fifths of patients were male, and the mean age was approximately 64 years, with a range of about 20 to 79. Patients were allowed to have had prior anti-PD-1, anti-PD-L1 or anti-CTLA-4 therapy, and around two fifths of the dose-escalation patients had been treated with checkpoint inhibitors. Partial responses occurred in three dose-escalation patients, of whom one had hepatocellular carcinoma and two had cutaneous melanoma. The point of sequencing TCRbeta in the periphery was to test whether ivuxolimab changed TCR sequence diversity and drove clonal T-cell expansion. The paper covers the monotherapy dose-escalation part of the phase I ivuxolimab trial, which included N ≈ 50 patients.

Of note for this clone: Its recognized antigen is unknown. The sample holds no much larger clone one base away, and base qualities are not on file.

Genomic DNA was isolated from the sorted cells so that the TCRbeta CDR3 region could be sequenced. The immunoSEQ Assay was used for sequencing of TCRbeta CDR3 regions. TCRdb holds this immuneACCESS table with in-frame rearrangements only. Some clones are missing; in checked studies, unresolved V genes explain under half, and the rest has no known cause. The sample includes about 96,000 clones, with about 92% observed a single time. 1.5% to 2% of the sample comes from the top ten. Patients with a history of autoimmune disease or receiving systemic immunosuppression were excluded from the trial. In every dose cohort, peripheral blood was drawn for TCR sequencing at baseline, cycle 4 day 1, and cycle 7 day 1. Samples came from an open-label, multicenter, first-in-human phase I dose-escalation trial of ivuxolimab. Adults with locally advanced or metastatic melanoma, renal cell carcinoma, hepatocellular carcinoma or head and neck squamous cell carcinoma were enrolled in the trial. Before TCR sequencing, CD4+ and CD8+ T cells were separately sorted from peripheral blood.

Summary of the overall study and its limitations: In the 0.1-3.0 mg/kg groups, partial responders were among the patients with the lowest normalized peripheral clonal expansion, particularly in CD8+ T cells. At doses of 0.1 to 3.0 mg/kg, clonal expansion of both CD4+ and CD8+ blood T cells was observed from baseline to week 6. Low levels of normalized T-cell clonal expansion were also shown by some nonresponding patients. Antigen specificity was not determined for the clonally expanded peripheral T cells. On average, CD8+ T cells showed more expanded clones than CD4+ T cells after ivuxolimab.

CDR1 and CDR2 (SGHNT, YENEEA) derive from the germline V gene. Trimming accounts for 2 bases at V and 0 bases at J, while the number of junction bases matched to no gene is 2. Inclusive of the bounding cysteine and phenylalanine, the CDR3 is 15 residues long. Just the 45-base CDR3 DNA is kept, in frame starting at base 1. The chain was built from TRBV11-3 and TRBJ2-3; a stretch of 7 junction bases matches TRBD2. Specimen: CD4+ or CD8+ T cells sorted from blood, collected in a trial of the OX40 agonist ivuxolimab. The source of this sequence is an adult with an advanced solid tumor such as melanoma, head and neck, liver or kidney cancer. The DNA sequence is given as TGTGCCAGCAGCTTACTAGCGGTCAGCACAGATACGCAGTATTTT. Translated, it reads CASSLLAVSTDTQYF. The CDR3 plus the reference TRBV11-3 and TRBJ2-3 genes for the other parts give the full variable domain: EAGVVQSPRYKIIEKKQPVAFWCNPISGHNTLYWYLQNLGQGPELLIRYENEEAVDDSQLPKDRFSAERLKGVDSTLKIQPAELGDSAVYLCASSLLAVSTDTQYFGPGTRLTVL.